Shown below are 8 T cell receptor beta chains from a single sample sequenced in a study of blood T cell repertoires in COVID-19. Sequencing used immunoSEQ multiplex PCR; TCRdb keeps in-frame clones, though not all of them. The sample records some 91,000 clones, 90% being singletons. The sequenced material came from peripheral blood. These TCRs come from a man in his sixties with acute or convalescent COVID-19.

This clone was observed a handful of times. The chain has TRBV7-8 and TRBJ1-2; D is unclear. Trimming removed 0 bases from V and 3 bases from J, with 11 bases in between. CDR1 SGHVS and CDR2 FQNEAQ come from the germline V gene. The CDR3 runs 15 residues. CDR3 sequence (DNA): TGTGCCAGCAGCTTAGCGGTGACTCTGGACTATGGCTACACCTTC. As protein: CASSLAVTLDYGYTF.

This chain links TRBV5-6 with TRBJ2-5, with 8 bases that match TRBD1. CDR3 length: 14 residues. The V segment lost 4 bases and the J segment 1 base; nucleotides outside the gene matches: 3. Germline V gene lookup returns CDR1 SGHDT and CDR2 YYEEEE. The CDR3 DNA follows: TGTGCCAGCAGCACCGGACAGGGCCAAGAGACCCAGTACTTC. Translated: CASSTGQGQETQYF.

The chain recombines TRBV5-4 with TRBJ1-4, with TRBD1 as a possible D gene (5 bases). Germline V CDR1 and CDR2: SGHNT, YYREEE (reference sequence). This CDR3 is built from 15 residues. V was cut by 4 bases and J by 6 bases, with 16 bases left in between. The CDR3 DNA follows: TGTGCCAGCAGCCCTGGAATCAGGGTTGATGAAAAACTGTTTTTT. It translates to CASSPGIRVDEKLFF.

The chain has TRBV5-1 and TRBJ2-5; D not resolved. Germline V gene lookup returns CDR1 SGHRS and CDR2 YFSETQ. The CDR3 spans 15 residues. Trimming left V 2 bases short and J 5 bases short, with 16 bases between. CDR3 protein: CASSFTRSIWETQYF. In nucleotides, the CDR3 is TGCGCCAGCAGCTTTACAAGGAGTATCTGGGAGACCCAGTACTTC. Together with reference TRBV5-1 and TRBJ2-5, the CDR3 gives the full variable domain: KAGVTQTPRYLIKTRGQQVTLSCSPISGHRSVSWYQQTPGQGLQFLFEYFSETQRNKGNFPGRFSGRQFSNSRSEMNVSTLELGDSALYLCASSFTRSIWETQYFGPGTRLLVL.

The chain uses TRBV5-1 and TRBJ1-2, with 12 bases matching TRBD1. J was trimmed by 4 bases and V by 4 bases; bases with no gene match: 5. The CDR3 loop spans 15 amino acids. The germline V gene has CDR1 SGHRS and CDR2 YFSETQ. This chain's CDR3 is CASSPGTGGVYGYTF. In DNA form, the CDR3 reads TGCGCCAGCAGCCCCGGGACAGGGGGCGTCTATGGCTACACCTTC.

The chain links TRBV9 to TRBJ2-2; unclear D gene. The CDR3 loop spans 12 amino acids. V lost 4 bases and J 3 bases, leaving 4 bases between the germline ends. Germline V CDR1 and CDR2: SGDLS, YYNGEE. CDR3 amino acids: CASSPYTGELFF. CDR3 DNA: TGTGCCAGCAGCCCTTACACCGGGGAGCTGTTTTTT.

This clone was detected once. At the DNA level, this CDR3 is encoded by other sequences in the same sample as well. The gene calls are TRBV6-5 and TRBJ1-2; the D gene is possibly TRBD1 (6 bases). Trimming removed 3 bases from V and 8 bases from J, with 10 bases in between. The CDR3 has 12 residues. Germline values: CDR1 MNHEY, CDR2 SVGAGI. The CDR3 DNA follows: TGTGCCAGCAGTTATAGAGGGGGAGGCTACACCTTC. It is translated as CASSYRGGGYTF.

The chain is built from TRBV19 and TRBJ1-2, with 10 bases aligning to TRBD1. The CDR3 extends over 15 amino acids. The J segment lost 7 bases and the V segment lost 6 bases, leaving 11 bases of the junction unmatched. The germline gives CDR1 LNHDA, CDR2 SQIVND (reference sequence). The CDR3 loop is CASSTRTGGRLGYTF. Here the CDR3 DNA reads TGTGCCAGTAGCACCCGGACAGGGGGACGGCTTGGCTACACCTTC.